This T cell receptor (beta chain) was recovered during a study of blood T cells in healthy people across ages. This CDR3 is built from 13 residues. V was shortened by 5 bases and J by 8 bases, with 13 bases between the two germline ends. Germline loops: CDR1 MNHEY, CDR2 SVGAGI. The people who gave samples were healthy Caucasians from Russia, aged roughly 6 to 95. Isolation per sample recovered at least 6 million PBMCs. Using a J-beta primer mix together with a sample-barcoded 5' primer, a second PCR was run for 7 to 11 cycles. TCRdb analysed the 5' RACE reads with MiXCR anew, one entry per CDR3 protein. The table records 1,500,000 or so distinct CDR3 sequences, approximately 59% of them present only once.

Input material: blood. The chain uses TRBV6-5 and TRBJ2-1; a possible D gene is TRBD2 (6 bases). This clonotype was obtained from a man younger than 30 in good health. The chain's CDR3 is CASSTSYPHEQFF. CDR3 DNA: TGTGCCAGCAGTACTAGCTATCCCCATGAGCAGTTCTTC.